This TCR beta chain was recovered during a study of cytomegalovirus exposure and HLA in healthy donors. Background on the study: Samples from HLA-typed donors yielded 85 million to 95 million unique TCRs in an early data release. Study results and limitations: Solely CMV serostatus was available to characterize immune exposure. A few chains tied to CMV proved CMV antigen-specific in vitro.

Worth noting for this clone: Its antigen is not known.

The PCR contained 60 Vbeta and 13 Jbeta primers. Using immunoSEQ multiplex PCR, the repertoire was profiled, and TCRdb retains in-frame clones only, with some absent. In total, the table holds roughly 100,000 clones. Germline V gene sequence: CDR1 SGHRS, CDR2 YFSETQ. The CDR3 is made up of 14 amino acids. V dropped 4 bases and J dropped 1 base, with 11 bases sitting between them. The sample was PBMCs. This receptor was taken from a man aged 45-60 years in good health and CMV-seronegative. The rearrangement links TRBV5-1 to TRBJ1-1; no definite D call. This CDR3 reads CASSPTRGNTEAFF. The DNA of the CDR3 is TGCGCCAGCAGCCCGACACGGGGGAACACTGAAGCTTTCTTT.